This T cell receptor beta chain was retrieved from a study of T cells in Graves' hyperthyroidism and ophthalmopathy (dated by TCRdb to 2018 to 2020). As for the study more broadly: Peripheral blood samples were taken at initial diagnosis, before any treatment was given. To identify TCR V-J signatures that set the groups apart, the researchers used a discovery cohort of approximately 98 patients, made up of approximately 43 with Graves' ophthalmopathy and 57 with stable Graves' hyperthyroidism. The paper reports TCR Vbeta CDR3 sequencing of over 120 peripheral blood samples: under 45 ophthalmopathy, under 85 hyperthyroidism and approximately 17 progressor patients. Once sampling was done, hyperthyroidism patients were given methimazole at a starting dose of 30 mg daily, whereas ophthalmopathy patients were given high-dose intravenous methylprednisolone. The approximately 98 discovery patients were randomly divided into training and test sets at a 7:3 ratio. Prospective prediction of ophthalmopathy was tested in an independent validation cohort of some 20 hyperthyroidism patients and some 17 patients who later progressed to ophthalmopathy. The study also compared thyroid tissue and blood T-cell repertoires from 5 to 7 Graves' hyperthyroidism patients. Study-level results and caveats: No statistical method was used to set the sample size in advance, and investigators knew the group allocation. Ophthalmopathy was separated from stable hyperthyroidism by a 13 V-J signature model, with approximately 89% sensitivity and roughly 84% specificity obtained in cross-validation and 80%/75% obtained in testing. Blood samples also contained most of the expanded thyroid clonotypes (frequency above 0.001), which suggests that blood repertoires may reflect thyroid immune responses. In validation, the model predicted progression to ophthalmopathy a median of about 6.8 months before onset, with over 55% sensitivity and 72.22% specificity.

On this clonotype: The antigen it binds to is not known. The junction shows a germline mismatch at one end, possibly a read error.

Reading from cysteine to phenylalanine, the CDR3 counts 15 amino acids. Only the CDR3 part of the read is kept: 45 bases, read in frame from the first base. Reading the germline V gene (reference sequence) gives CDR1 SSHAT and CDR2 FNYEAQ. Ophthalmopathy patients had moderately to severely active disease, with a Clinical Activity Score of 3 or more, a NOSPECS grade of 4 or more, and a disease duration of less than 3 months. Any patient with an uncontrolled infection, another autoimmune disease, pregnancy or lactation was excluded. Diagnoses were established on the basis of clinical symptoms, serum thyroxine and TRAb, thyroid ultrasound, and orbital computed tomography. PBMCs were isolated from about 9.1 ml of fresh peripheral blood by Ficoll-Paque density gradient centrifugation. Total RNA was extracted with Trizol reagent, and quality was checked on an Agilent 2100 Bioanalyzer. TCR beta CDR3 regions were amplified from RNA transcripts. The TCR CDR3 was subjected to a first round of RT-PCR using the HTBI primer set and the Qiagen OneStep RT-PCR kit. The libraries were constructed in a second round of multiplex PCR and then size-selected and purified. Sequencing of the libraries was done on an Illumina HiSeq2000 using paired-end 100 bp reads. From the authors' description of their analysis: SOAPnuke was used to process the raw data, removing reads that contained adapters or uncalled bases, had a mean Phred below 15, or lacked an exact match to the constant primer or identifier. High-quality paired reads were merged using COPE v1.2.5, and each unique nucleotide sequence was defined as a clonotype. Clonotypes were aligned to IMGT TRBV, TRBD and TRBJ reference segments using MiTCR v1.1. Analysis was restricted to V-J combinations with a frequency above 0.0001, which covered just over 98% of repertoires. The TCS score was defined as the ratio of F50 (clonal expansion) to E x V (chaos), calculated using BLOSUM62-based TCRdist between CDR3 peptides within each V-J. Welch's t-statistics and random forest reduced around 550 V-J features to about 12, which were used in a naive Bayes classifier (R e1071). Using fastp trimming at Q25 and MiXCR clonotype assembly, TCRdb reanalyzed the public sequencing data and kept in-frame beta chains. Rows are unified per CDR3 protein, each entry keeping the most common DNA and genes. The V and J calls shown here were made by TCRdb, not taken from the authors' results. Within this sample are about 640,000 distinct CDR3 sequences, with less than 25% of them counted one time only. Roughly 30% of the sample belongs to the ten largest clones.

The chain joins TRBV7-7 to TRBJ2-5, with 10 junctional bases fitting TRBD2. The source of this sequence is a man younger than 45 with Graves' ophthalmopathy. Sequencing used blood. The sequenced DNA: TGTGCTAGCAGCGCCGGGACTAGCGCTCAAGAGACCCAGTACTTC. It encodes CASSAGTSAQETQYF.